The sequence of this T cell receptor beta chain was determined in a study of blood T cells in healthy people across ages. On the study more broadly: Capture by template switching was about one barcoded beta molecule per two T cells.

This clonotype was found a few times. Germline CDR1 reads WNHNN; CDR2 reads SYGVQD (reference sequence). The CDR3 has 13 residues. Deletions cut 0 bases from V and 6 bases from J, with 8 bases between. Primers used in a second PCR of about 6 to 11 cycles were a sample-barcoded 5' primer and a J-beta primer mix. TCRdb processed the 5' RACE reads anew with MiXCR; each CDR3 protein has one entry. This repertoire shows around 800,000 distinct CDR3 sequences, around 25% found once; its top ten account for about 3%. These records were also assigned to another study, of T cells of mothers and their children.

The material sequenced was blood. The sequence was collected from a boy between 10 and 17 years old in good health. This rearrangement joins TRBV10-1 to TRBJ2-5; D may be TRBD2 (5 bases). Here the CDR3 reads CASSESGSKTQYF. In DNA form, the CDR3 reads TGCGCCAGCAGTGAGTCAGGGAGCAAGACCCAGTACTTC.